A single T cell receptor beta chain is shown here with its context. Its antigen specificity is not known. Base qualities were left out, and no much larger clone turns up one base away. The germline V gene (reference sequence) gives CDR1 as GTSNPN and CDR2 as SVGIG. From cysteine to phenylalanine, the CDR3 is 15 amino acids long. Only the CDR3 portion is preserved as DNA: 45 bases, with reading frame beginning at the first base. Ends trimmed: V by 1 base, J by 1 base; bases unmatched to a gene: 2. Whole blood was collected in K2EDTA tubes by collaborating institutions according to the institutions' own protocols. Collaborator samples were shipped for TCRbeta analysis as frozen whole blood, isolated PBMCs, or DNA extracted from either sample type. The sample is drawn from a study of blood T cell repertoires in COVID-19 (TCRdb year 2020). With respect to the entire study: The collaborator samples originated in the United States, Italy and Spain and spanned the acute and convalescent phases of COVID-19. Where available, HLA class I and class II types were obtained from metadata supplied by the sample provider rather than from assay-based typing. Deeply sampled blood TCRbeta repertoires from subjects exposed to, actively infected with, or recovered from COVID-19 were included in the dataset. A freely available public database, intended as a resource for researchers studying the immune response to SARS-CoV-2, is where the repertoires were released. The prospective study material was composed of cDNA or gDNA derived from T cells, B-cell-depleted T cells, or PBMCs. The samples were drawn from the first 160 participants of the ongoing ImmuneRACE study and from more than 1,000 subjects provided by 6 global collaborators. The sample metadata nearly always contained a de-identified subject ID, COVID-19 status, age in years and sex.

TCRbeta CDR3 regions were amplified from genomic DNA by means of the immunoSEQ Assay, a bias-controlled multiplex PCR. The authors' analysis ran thus. Nucleated cell counts per sample were estimated from amplification of reference gene primers within the assay. Sequence reads were collapsed and filtered to measure the absolute abundance of every unique TCRbeta CDR3 rearrangement. For each sample, productive Simpson clonality was calculated as the square root of Simpson's diversity index over productive rearrangements. Held by TCRdb, this immuneACCESS table contains in-frame sequences only and omits some clones. Under half of the omission traces to an unresolved V gene where checked; the cause of the rest is unknown. Clone size and the V and J calls come from that table; the DNA yielded D and trimming. This sample has about 40,000 clones in its table, and about 86% of those were observed once. Of the sample, over 2.5% is held by the ten largest clones.

What the authors observed across the whole study: How much clinical and demographic metadata was included differed by source and by participant, and the metadata was provided uncurated.

The clonotype originates from a woman aged 55-69 years with acute or convalescent COVID-19. The source material was peripheral blood. The chain uses TRBV30 and TRBJ2-4; TRBD2 aligns with 9 central bases. At the DNA level, the sequence is TGTGCCTGGAGTGGCGGGGGGGCCGCCAAAAACATTCAGTACTTC. Translation gives CAWSGGGAAKNIQYF.